One and the same sample provided the 4 T cell receptor beta chains below, sequenced in a study of response to subunit inactivated influenza vaccine. TCRdb called the RT-PCR reads again in MiXCR, with one record for every CDR3 protein. Here the sample spans around 480,000 distinct CDR3 sequences, 16% being singletons. Specimen: CD4+ T cells sorted from PBMCs, collected less than 30 months after vaccination. Source of these receptors: a man between 45 and 75 years old who received an inactivated influenza vaccine.

This clonotype has more than one count but fewer than ten. The J gene is TRBJ2-5, the V gene TRBV19, with D possibly matching TRBD1 (5 bases). Germline loops: CDR1 LNHDA, CDR2 SQIVND (reference sequence). With 3 bases removed from V and 2 bases from J, the gap between germline ends came to 16 bases. CDR3 size: 16 residues. CDR3 sequence: CASSIRTQQRQETQYF. In DNA form, the CDR3 reads TGTGCCAGTAGTATCCGGACACAGCAACGTCAAGAGACCCAGTACTTC.

This clonotype was seen a handful of times. This chain connects TRBV24-1 to TRBJ2-1; D could derive from TRBD1 or TRBD2 (6 bases each). The CDR3 is 15 amino acids. Germline-derived CDR1 and CDR2 are KGHDR and SFDVKD. With 2 bases removed from V and 3 bases from J, the gap between germline ends came to 10 bases. This CDR3 reads CATSDSGAIYNEQFF. DNA for the CDR3: TGTGCCACCAGTGATTCGGGGGCAATCTACAATGAGCAGTTCTTC.

In this sample, this clonotype turned up many times. The rearrangement joins TRBV29-1 to TRBJ2-5, with 10 nucleotides matching TRBD2. Unmatched junction bases numbered 14, after V lost 6 bases and J lost 4 bases. The CDR3 is 16 amino acids. Germline V lookup: CDR1 SQVTM, CDR2 ANQGSEA. For the CDR3, the DNA is TGCAGCGTCTCCGGGGGGCTAGCGGGGGTGGGAGAGACCCAGTACTTC. This codes for CSVSGGLAGVGETQYF.

The chain uses TRBV11-2 and TRBJ2-5; D is unresolved. In germline, CDR1 is SGHAT, CDR2 FQNNGV. The CDR3 extends over 16 amino acids. V was clipped by 2 bases and J by 5 bases, with 18 bases between them. As DNA, the CDR3 is TGTGCCAGCAGCTTATCGCCGATGGAAATGTGGGAGACCCAGTACTTC. It yields the protein CASSLSPMEMWETQYF.